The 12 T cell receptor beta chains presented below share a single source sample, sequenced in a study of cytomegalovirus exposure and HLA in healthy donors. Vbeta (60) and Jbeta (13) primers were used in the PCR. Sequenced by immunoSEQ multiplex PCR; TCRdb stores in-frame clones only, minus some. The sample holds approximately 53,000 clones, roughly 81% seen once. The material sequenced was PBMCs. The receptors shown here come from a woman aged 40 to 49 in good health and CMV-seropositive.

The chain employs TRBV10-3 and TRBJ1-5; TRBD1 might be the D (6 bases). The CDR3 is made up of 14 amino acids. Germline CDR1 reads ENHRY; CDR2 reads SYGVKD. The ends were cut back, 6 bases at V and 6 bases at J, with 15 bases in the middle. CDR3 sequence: CAISRQEESQPQHF. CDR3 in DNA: TGTGCCATCAGCCGACAGGAGGAAAGTCAGCCCCAGCATTTT.

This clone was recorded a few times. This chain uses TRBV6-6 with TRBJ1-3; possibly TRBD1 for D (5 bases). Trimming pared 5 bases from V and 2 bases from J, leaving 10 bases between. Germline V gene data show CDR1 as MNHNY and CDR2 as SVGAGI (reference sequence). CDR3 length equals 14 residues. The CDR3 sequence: CASSQSQAGNTIYF. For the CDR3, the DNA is TGTGCCAGCAGTCAGTCACAGGCTGGAAACACCATATATTTT.

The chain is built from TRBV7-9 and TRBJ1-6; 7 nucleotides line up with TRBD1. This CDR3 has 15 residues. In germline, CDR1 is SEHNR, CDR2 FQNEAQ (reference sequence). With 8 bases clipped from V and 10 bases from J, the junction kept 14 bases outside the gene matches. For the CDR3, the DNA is TGTGCCAGCGGGCGGACAGGCATGGTTCCATCACCCCTCCACTTT. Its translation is CASGRTGMVPSPLHF. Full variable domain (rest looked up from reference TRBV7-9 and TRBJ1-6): DTGVSQNPRHKITKRGQNVTFRCDPISEHNRLYWYRQTLGQGPEFLTYFQNEAQLEKSRLLSDRFSAERPKGSFSTLEIQRTEQGDSAMYLCASGRTGMVPSPLHFGNGTRLTVT.

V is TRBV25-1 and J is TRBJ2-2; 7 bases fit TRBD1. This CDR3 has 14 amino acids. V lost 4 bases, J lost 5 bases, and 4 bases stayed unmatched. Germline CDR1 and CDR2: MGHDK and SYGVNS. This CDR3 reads CASSGQGDTGELFF. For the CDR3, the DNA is TGTGCCAGCAGTGGACAGGGAGATACCGGGGAGCTGTTTTTT.

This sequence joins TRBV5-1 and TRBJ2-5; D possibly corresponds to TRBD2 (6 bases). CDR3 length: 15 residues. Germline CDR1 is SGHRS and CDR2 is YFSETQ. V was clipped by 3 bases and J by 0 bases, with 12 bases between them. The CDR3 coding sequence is TGCGCCAGCAGCTGGCCGGGAGAAGACCAAGAGACCCAGTACTTC. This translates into CASSWPGEDQETQYF.

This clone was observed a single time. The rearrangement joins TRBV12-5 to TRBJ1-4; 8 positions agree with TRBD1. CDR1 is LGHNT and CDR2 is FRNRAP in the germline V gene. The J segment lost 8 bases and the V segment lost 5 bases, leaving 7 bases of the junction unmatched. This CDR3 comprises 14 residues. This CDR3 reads CASGTGTGVEKLFF. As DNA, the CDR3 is TGTGCTAGTGGTACCGGGACAGGTGTCGAAAAACTGTTTTTT.

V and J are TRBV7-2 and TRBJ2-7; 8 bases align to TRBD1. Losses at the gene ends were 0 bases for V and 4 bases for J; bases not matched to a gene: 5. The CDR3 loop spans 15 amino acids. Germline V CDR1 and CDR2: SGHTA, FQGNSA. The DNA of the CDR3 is TGTGCCAGCAGCTTAGCCGGGACAGGAGTTTACGAGCAGTACTTC. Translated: CASSLAGTGVYEQYF.

The CDR3 nucleotides are TGCGCCAGCAGCCCCCACGGAGCGAACACTGAAGCTTTCTTT. It specifies CASSPHGANTEAFF. The chain joins TRBV5-1 to TRBJ1-1, with D unclear. V was trimmed by 4 bases and J by 1 base, leaving 11 bases between them. The CDR3 runs 14 residues. CDR1 SGHRS and CDR2 YFSETQ come from the germline V gene.

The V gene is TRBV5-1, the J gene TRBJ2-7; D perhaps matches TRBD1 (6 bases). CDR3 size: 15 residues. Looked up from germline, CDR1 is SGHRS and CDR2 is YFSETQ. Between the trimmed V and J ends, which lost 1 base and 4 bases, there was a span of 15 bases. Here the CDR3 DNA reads TGCGCCAGCAGCTTGACCTCAGGGGCCCCGTACGAGCAGTACTTC. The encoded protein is CASSLTSGAPYEQYF.

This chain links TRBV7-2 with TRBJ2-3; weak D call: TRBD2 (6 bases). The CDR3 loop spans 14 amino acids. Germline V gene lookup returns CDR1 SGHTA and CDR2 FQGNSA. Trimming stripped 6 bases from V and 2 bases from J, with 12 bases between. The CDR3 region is CASRKTGVTDTQYF. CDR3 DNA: TGTGCCAGCAGAAAAACGGGGGTCACAGATACGCAGTATTTT.

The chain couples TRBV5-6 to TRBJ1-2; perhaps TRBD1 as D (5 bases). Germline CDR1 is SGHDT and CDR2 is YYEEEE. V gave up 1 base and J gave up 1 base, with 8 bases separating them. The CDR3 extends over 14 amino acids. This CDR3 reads CASSLLGGNYGYTF. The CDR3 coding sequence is TGTGCCAGCAGCTTGTTGGGGGGTAACTATGGCTACACCTTC.

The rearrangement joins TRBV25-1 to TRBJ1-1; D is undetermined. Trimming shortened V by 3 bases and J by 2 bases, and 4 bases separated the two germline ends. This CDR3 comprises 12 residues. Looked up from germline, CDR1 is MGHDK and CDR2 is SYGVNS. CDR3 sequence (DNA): TGTGCCAGCAGTGACCCTAACACTGAAGCTTTCTTT. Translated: CASSDPNTEAFF. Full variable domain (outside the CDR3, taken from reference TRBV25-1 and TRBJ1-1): EADIYQTPRYLVIGTGKKITLECSQTMGHDKMYWYQQDPGMELHLIHYSYGVNSTEKGDLSSESTVSRIRTEHFPLTLESARPSHTSQYLCASSDPNTEAFFGQGTRLTVV.